This T cell receptor (beta chain) was captured by sequencing in a study of blood T cell repertoires in COVID-19. There are 15 residues in the CDR3. V lost 6 bases and J 4 bases, leaving 19 bases between the germline ends. Germline V gene lookup returns CDR1 MDHEN and CDR2 SYDVKM. Repertoires were generated with immunoSEQ multiplex PCR, while TCRdb's copy carries only in-frame clones and drops some. The sample lists about 240,000 clones, roughly 89% occurring once. Sequencing was performed on PBMCs or T cells enriched from blood (not recorded which). The rearrangement links TRBV28 to TRBJ2-7; a weak D match, TRBD1 (6 bases). This TCR was recovered from a man aged 35 to 55 who had recovered from COVID-19. The CDR3 nucleotides are TGTGCCAGCAGCCCCCGGACAGTTACCTTTTACGAGCAGTACTTC. Encoded protein: CASSPRTVTFYEQYF.